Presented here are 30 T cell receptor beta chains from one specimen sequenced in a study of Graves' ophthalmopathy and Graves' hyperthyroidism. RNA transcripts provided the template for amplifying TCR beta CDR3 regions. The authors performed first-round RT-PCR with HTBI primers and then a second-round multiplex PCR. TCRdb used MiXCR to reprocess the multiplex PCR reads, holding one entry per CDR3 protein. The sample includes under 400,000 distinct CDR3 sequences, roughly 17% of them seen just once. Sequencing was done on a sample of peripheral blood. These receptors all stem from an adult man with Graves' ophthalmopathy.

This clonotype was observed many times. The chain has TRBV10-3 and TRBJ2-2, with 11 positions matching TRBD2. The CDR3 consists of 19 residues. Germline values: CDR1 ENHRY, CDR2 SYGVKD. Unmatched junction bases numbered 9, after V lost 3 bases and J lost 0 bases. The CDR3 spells CAISDLSGGAFPNTGELFF. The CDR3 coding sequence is TGTGCCATCAGTGACCTTAGCGGGGGGGCCTTCCCGAACACCGGGGAGCTGTTTTTT.

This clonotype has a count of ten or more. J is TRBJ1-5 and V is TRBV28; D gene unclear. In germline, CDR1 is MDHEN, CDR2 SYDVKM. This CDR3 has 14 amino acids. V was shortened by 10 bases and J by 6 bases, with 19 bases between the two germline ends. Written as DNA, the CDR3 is TGTGCCACCAACCTTGGACCGGGCGCTCAGCCCCAGCATTTT. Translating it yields CATNLGPGAQPQHF.

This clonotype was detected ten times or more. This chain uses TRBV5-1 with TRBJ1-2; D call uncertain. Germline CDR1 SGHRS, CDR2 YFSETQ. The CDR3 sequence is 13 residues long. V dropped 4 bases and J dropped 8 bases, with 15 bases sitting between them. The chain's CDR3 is CASSRVGEVGYTF. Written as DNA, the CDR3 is TGCGCCAGCAGCCGTGTTGGGGAAGTCGGCTACACCTTC.

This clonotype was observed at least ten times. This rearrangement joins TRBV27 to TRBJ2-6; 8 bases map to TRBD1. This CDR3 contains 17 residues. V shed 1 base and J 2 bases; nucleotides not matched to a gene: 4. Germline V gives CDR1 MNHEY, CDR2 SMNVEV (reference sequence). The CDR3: CASSLFTGGTGANVLTF. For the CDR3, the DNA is TGTGCCAGCAGTTTATTTACAGGGGGTACTGGGGCCAACGTCCTGACTTTC. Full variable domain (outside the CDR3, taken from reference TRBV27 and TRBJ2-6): EAQVTQNPRYLITVTGKKLTVTCSQNMNHEYMSWYRQDPGLGLRQIYYSMNVEVTDKGDVPEGYKVSRKEKRNFPLILESPSPNQTSLYFCASSLFTGGTGANVLTFGAGSRLTVL.

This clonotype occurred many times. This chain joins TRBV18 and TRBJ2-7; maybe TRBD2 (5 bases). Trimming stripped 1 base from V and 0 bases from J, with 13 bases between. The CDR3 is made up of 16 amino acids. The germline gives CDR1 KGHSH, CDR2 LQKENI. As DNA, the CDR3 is TGTGCCAGCTCACCACAATGGACTCCCGGCTCCTACGAGCAGTACTTC. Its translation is CASSPQWTPGSYEQYF.

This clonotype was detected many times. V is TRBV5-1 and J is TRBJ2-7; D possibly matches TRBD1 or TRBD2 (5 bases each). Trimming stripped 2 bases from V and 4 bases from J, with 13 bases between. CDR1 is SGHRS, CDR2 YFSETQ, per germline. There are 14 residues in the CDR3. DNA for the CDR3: TGCGCCAGCAGCTTAAGAGGGCAGGGATACGAGCAGTACTTC. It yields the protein CASSLRGQGYEQYF.

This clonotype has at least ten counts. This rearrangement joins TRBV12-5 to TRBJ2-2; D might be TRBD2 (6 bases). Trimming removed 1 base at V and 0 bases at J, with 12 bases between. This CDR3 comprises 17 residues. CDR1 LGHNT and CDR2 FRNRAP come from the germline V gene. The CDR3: CASGLERGLSNTGELFF. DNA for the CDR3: TGTGCTAGTGGTTTGGAACGCGGACTATCGAACACCGGGGAGCTGTTTTTT.

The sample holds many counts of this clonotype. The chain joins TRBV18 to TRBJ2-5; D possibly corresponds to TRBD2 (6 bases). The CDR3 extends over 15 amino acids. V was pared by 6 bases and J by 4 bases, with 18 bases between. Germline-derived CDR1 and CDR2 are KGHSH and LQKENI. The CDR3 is CASSSKTEGGETQYF. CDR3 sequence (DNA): TGTGCCAGCTCCTCGAAGACGGAGGGAGGAGAGACCCAGTACTTC.

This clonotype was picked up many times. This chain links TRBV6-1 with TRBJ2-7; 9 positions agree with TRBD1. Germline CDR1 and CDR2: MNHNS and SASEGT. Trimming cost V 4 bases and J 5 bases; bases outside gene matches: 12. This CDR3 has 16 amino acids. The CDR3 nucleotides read TGTGCCAGCAGTGTTAGGGCCGGGACAGGGATCGACGAGCAGTACTTC. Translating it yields CASSVRAGTGIDEQYF.

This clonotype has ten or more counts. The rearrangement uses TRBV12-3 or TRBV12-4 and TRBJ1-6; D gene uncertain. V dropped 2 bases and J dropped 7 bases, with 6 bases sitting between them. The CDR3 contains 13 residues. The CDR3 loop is CASSLSGNSPLHF. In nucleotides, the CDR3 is TGTGCCAGCAGTTTATCCGGGAATTCACCCCTCCACTTT.

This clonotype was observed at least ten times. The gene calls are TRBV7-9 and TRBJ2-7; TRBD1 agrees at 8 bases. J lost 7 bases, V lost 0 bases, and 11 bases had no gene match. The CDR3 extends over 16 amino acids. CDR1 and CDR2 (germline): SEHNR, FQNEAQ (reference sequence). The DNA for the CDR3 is TGTGCCAGCAGCTTAGCGACTGGGACAGGAAAGGGGGAGCAGTACTTC. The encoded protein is CASSLATGTGKGEQYF.

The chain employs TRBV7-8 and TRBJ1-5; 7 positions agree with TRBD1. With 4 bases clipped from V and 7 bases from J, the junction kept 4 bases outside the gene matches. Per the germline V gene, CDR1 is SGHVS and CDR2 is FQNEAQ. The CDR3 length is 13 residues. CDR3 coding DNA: TGTGCCAGCAGCTGGACAGGTGACCAGCCCCAGCATTTT. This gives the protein CASSWTGDQPQHF.

The CDR3 bases are TGTGCCAGCAGCGTACAGAACTATGGCTACACCTTC. It yields the protein CASSVQNYGYTF. The chain couples TRBV12-3 or TRBV12-4 to TRBJ1-2, with D uncertain. Between the trimmed V and J ends, which lost 6 bases and 2 bases, there was a span of 7 bases. The CDR3 is 12 residues long.

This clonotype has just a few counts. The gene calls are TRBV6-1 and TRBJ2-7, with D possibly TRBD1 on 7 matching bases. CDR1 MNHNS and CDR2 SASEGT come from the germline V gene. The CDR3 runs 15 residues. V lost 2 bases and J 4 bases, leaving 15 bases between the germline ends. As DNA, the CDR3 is TGTGCCAGCAGTGAAATGGAGGGGGCGCAATACGAGCAGTACTTC. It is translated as CASSEMEGAQYEQYF.

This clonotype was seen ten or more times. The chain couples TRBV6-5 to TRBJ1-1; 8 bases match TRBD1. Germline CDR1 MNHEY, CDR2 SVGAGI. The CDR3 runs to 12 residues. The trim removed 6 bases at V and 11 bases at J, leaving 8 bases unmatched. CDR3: CASSQTGGRAFF. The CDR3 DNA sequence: TGTGCCAGCAGCCAAACAGGGGGTCGGGCTTTCTTT.

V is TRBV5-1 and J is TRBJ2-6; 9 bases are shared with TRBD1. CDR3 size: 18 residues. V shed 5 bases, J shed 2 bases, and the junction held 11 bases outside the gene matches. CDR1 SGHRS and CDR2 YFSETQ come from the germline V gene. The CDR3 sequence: CASRRDVGTGTGANVLTF. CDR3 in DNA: TGCGCCAGCAGGAGGGACGTTGGGACAGGGACTGGGGCCAACGTCCTGACTTTC.

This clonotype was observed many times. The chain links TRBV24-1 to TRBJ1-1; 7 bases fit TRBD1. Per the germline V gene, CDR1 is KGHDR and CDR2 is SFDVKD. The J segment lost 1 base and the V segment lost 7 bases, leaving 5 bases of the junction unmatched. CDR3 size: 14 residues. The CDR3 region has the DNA TGTGCCACCAGCCCCGGGACAGCGAACACTGAAGCTTTCTTT. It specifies CATSPGTANTEAFF.

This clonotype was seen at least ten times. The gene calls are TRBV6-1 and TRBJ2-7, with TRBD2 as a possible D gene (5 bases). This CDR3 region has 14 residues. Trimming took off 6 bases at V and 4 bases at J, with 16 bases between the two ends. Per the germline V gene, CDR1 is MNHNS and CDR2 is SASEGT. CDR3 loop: CASSGDYLLYEQYF. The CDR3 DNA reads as TGTGCCAGCAGCGGAGACTACCTTCTTTACGAGCAGTACTTC.

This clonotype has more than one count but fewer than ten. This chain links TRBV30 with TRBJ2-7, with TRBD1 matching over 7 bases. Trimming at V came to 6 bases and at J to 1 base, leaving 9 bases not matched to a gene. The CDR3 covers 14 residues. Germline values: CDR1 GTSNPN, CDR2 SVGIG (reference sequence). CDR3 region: CACQGDRLSYEQYF. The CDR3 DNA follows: TGTGCCTGTCAGGGGGACAGATTATCCTACGAGCAGTACTTC.

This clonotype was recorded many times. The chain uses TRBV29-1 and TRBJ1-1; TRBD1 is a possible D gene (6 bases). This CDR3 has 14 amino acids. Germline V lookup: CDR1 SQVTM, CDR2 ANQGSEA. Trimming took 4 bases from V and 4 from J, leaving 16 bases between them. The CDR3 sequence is CSVALQGWATEAFF. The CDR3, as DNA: TGCAGCGTTGCCTTACAGGGATGGGCCACTGAAGCTTTCTTT.

The CDR3, as DNA: TGCAGTGCTAGACCCGGACTAGCTCAAGAGACCCAGTACTTC. Protein sequence: CSARPGLAQETQYF. V is TRBV20-1 and J is TRBJ2-5, with 8 bases aligning to TRBD2. The V segment lost 2 bases and the J segment 2 bases; nucleotides outside the gene matches: 4. The CDR3 loop spans 14 amino acids. Germline V gene sequence: CDR1 DFQATT, CDR2 SNEGSKA (reference sequence).

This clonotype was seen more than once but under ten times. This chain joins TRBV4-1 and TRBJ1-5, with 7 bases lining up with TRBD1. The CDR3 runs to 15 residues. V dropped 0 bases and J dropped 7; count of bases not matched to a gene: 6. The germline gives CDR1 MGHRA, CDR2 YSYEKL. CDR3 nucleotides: TGCGCCAGCAGCCAAGACACAGGGGCTCTGCAGCCCCAGCATTTT. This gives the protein CASSQDTGALQPQHF.

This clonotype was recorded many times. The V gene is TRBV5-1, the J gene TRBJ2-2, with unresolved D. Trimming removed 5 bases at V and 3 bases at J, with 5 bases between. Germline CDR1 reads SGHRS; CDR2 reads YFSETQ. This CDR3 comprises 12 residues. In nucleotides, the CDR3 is TGCGCCAGCAGAGGTGACACCGGGGAGCTGTTTTTT. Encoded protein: CASRGDTGELFF.

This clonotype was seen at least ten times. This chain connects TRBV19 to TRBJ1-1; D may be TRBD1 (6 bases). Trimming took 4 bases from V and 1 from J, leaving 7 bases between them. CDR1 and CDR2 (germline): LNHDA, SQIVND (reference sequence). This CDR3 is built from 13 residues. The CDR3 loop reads CASSTDRNTEAFF. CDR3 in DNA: TGTGCCAGTAGTACGGACAGGAACACTGAAGCTTTCTTT.

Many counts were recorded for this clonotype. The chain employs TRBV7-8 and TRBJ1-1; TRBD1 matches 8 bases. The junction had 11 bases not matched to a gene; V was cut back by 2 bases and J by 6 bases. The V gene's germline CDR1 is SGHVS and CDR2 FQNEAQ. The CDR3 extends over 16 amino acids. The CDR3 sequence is CASSLFGRTGTPEAFF. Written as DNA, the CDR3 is TGTGCCAGCAGCTTATTCGGAAGGACAGGGACTCCTGAAGCTTTCTTT.

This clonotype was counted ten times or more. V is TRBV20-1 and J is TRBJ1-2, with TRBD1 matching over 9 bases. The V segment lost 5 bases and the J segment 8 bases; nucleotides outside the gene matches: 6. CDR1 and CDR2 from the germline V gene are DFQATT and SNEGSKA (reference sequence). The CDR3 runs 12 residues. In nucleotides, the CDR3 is TGCAGTGCTCTGGACAGGGGCGGAGGCTACACCTTC. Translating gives CSALDRGGGYTF.

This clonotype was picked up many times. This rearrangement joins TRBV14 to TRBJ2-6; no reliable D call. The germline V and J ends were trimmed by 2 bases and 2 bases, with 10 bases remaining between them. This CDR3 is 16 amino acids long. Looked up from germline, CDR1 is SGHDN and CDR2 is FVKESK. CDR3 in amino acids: CASSQLIGAGANVLTF. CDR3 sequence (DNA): TGTGCCAGCAGCCAATTGATAGGAGCTGGGGCCAACGTCCTGACTTTC.

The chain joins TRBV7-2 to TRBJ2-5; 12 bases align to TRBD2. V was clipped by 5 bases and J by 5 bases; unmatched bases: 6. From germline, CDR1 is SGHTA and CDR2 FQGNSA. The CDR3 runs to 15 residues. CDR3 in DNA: TGTGCCAGCAGCCTATGGACTAGCGGGAAGGAGACCCAGTACTTC. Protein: CASSLWTSGKETQYF.

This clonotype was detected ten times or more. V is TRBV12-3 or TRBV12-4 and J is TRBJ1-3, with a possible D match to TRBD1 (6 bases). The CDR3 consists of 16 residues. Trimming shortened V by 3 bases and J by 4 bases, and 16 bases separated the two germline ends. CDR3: CASSFPSGGPGNTIYF. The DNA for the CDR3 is TGTGCCAGCAGTTTCCCCTCTGGGGGGCCAGGAAACACCATATATTTT.

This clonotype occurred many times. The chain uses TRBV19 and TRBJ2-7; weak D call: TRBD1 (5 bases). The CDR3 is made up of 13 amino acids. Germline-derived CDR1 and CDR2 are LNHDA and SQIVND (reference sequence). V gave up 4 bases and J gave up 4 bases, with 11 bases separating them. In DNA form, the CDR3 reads TGTGCCAGTAGTAAGGAGCAGGGTTACGAGCAGTACTTC. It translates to CASSKEQGYEQYF.